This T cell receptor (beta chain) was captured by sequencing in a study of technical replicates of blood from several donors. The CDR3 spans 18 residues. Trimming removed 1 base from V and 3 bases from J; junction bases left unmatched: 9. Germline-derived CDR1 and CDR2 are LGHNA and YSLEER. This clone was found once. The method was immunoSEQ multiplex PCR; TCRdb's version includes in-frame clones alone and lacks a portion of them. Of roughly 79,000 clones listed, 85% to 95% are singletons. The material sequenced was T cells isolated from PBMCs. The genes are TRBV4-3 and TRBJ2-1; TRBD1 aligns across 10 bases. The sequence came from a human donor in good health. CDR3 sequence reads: CASSQAAGDRGFYNEQFF. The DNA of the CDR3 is TGCGCCAGCAGCCAAGCCGCCGGGGACAGGGGATTCTACAATGAGCAGTTCTTC.